What follows are 9 T cell receptor beta chains derived from one specimen sequenced in a study of blood T cell repertoires in COVID-19. Here immunoSEQ multiplex PCR was the method, and the copy in TCRdb shows in-frame clones only, minus some. The top ten clones hold 8.5% to 10% of a sample with around 62,000 clones, approximately 88% of them seen once. The sequenced sample was peripheral blood. The source is a middle-aged man with active COVID-19.

The chain combines TRBV27 with TRBJ1-6; 7 nucleotides line up with TRBD1. The V gene end was trimmed by 7 bases and the J gene end by 7 bases; junction bases not matched to a gene: 22. The CDR3 spans 19 residues. Per germline, CDR1 MNHEY and CDR2 SMNVEV (reference sequence). CDR3 in amino acids: CASTEGTAAWGWGNSPLHF. DNA of the CDR3: TGTGCCAGCACCGAAGGGACAGCCGCCTGGGGCTGGGGAAATTCACCCCTCCACTTT.

The J gene is TRBJ2-5, the V gene TRBV18; 10 bases fit TRBD1. CDR3 size: 14 residues. In germline, CDR1 is KGHSH, CDR2 LQKENI. After removal of 6 bases from V and 1 base from J, the junction contained 2 bases not matched to a gene. In DNA, the CDR3 is TGTGCCAGCTCCCGGGACAGGGGCCAAGAGACCCAGTACTTC. Residues: CASSRDRGQETQYF.

The chain uses TRBV29-1 and TRBJ2-1; 7 bases agree with TRBD1. The CDR3 is made up of 14 amino acids. Germline V gene lookup returns CDR1 SQVTM and CDR2 ANQGSEA. V lost 0 bases and J lost 4; bases outside the gene matches: 3. DNA of the CDR3: TGCAGCGTTGAAGAGGGACAGCCTTACAATGAGCAGTTCTTC. This codes for CSVEEGQPYNEQFF.

The chain employs TRBV2 and TRBJ1-6; 9 bases are shared with TRBD1. The germline V gene has CDR1 SNHLY and CDR2 FYNNEI. Unmatched junction bases numbered 7, after V lost 7 bases and J lost 9 bases. The CDR3 contains 14 residues. The CDR3 here is CASTPGTGISPLHF. The CDR3 nucleotides read TGTGCCAGCACCCCCGGGACAGGGATTTCACCCCTCCACTTT.

Only one count was recorded for this clone. This chain uses TRBV5-1 with TRBJ1-1, with TRBD1 matching over 8 bases. Trimming at V came to 4 bases and at J to 5 bases, leaving 10 bases not matched to a gene. The CDR3 spans 15 residues. The germline gives CDR1 SGHRS, CDR2 YFSETQ. The CDR3, as DNA: TGCGCCAGCAGCGGAGGGACAGGAGTGGGAACTGAAGCTTTCTTT. Protein sequence: CASSGGTGVGTEAFF.

The chain joins TRBV18 to TRBJ1-6, with D tentatively TRBD1 (5 bases). V gave up 0 bases and J gave up 9 bases, with 12 bases separating them. The CDR3 has 15 amino acids. Looked up from germline, CDR1 is KGHSH and CDR2 is LQKENI. CDR3 sequence: CASSPPQGQSSPLHF. The CDR3 nucleotides read TGTGCCAGCTCACCACCGCAGGGCCAGAGTTCACCCCTCCACTTT.

The V gene is TRBV6-5, the J gene TRBJ1-3; D may be TRBD1 (6 bases). Germline V gene lookup returns CDR1 MNHEY and CDR2 SVGAGI. Trimming removed 10 bases from V and 0 bases from J, with 16 bases in between. The CDR3 sequence is 15 residues long. CDR3 residues: CATFPGQNSGNTIYF. CDR3 coding DNA: TGTGCCACCTTTCCGGGACAAAACTCTGGAAACACCATATATTTT.

This clone showed up just once. The V gene is TRBV21-1, the J gene TRBJ2-7; TRBD1 is taken as the D call from the table, unchecked against the DNA. TRBV21-1 is designated a pseudogene. CDR3 length: 15 amino acids. The CDR3 nucleotides read TGTGCCAGCAGCAAGGGGCACACCACAGGTCACGAGCAGTACTTC. Its translation is CASSKGHTTGHEQYF.

The chain uses TRBV13 and TRBJ1-1, with D possibly being TRBD1 (5 bases). CDR3 length: 16 residues. CDR1 and CDR2 from the germline V gene are PRHDT and FYEKMQ (reference sequence). The germline V and J ends were trimmed by 5 bases and 5 bases, with 21 bases remaining between them. The CDR3 loop is CASSPSLGGGSTEAFF. The CDR3 DNA is TGTGCCAGCAGCCCAAGCCTCGGTGGGGGGTCGACTGAAGCTTTCTTT.